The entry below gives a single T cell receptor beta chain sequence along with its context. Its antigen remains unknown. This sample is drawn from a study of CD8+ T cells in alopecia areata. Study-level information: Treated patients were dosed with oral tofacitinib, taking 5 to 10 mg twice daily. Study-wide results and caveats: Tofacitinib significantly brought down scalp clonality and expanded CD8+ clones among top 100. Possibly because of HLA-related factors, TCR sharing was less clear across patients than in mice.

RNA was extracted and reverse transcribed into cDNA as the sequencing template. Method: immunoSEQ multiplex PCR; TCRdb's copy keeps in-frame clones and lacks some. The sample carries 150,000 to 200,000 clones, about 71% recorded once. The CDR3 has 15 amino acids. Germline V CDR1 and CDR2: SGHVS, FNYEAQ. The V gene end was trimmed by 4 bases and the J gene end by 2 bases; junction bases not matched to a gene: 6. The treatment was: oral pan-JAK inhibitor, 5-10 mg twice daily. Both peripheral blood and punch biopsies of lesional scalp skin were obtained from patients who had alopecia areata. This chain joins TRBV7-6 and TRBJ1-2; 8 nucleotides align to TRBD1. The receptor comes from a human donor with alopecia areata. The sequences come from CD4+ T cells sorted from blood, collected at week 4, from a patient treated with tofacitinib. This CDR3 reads CASSSYRTGNYGYTF. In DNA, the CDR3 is TGTGCCAGCAGCTCCTACCGGACAGGGAACTATGGCTACACCTTC.